The subject of this entry is one TCR beta chain. Its antigen is not known. The J segment lost 4 bases and the V segment lost 9 bases, leaving 8 bases of the junction unmatched. Germline V gene data show CDR1 as SNHLY and CDR2 as FYNNEI. The CDR3 consists of 15 residues. Using immunoSEQ multiplex PCR, the repertoire was profiled, and TCRdb retains in-frame clones only, with some absent. The table shows 2 million to 2.5 million clones, with approximately 95% occurring only once. The sample is drawn from a study of shared clonotypes between healthy human individuals. On the study more broadly: The study enrolled two women and three men aged 18 to 49. Three CD4 naive, three CD4 memory, two CD8 naive and one CD8 memory plate were used per donor.

Study conclusions and caveats: Memory subsets generally showed smaller estimated richness than naive subsets did. The sharing of 5% to 6.5% of naive CD4 clonotypes was seen across a handful of donors.

This sequence originates from a man in his late teens or twenties in good health. Some clones in this sample may be carry-over from other donors' samples. Sequenced sample: naive CD4+ T cells from PBMCs. Subset defined: CD45RA+ positively selected. This chain joins TRBV2 and TRBJ2-1; 11 nucleotides line up with TRBD2. In nucleotides, the CDR3 is TGTGCCAGTAACCGACTAGCGGGACCTTACAATGAGCAGTTCTTC. It encodes CASNRLAGPYNEQFF.